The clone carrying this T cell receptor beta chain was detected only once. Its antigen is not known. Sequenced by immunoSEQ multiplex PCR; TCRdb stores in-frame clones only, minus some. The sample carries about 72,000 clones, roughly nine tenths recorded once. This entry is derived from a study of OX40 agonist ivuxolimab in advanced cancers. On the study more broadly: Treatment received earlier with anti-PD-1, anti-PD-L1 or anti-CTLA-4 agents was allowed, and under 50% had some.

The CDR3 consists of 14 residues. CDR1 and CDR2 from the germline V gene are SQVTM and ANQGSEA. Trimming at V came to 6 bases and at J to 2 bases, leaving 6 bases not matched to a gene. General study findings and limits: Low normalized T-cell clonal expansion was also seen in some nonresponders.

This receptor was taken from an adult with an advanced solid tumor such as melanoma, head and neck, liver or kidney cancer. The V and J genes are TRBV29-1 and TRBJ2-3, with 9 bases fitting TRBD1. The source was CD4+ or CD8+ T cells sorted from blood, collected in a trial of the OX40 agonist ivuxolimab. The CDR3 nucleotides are TGCAGCGTAGCCGGGACAGGGAACACAGATACGCAGTATTTT. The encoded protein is CSVAGTGNTDTQYF.